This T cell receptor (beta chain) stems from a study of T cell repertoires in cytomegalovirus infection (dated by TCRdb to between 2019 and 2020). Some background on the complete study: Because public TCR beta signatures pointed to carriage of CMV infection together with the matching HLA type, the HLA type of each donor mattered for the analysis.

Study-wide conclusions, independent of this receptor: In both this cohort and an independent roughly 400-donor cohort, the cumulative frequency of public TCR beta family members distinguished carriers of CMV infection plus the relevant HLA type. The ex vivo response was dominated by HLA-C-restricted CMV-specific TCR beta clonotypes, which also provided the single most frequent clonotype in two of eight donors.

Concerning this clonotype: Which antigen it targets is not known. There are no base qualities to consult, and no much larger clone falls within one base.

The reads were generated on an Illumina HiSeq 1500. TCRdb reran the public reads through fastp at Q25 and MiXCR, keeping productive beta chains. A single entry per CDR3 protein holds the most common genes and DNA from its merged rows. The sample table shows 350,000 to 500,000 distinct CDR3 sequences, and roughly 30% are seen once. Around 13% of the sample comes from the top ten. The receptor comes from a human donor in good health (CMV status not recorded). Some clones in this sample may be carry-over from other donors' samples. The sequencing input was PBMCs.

Read as DNA, the sequence is TGTGCCAGTCTTCGGACAGGCCTTGTCCCGAATGAAAAACTGTTTTTT. This gives the protein CASLRTGLVPNEKLFF. The chain is made from TRBV19 and TRBJ1-4; 7 bases in the junction line up with TRBD1. The CDR3 measures 16 amino acids from cysteine to phenylalanine. Of all the DNA, just the CDR3 is kept, 48 bases in frame from base 1. Reading the germline V gene (reference sequence) gives CDR1 LNHDA and CDR2 SQIVND. After removal of 8 bases from V and 5 bases from J, the junction retains 14 bases not matched to a gene.